The 26 T cell receptor beta chains below come from one sample, sequenced in a study of T cells in Graves' hyperthyroidism and ophthalmopathy. TCR beta CDR3 regions were amplified from RNA transcripts. During a first-round RT-PCR of the TCR CDR3, the HTBI primer set was used. TCRdb re-called the multiplex PCR reads through MiXCR, storing one row per CDR3 protein. In the table there are 600,000 or so distinct CDR3 sequences, more than 12% of which are singletons. Sequenced sample: blood. The receptors were gathered from a woman in her 50s with Graves' ophthalmopathy.

Many counts were recorded for this clonotype. The chain couples TRBV20-1 to TRBJ1-6, with a possible D match to TRBD1 (6 bases). Germline assignment: CDR1 DFQATT and CDR2 SNEGSKA (reference sequence). CDR3 length: 13 residues. V shed 1 base and J shed 5 bases, with 6 bases lying between them. The CDR3 DNA is TGCAGTGCTAGAGGGGACAATAATTCACCCCTCCACTTT. Protein product: CSARGDNNSPLHF.

Only a few counts were recorded for this clonotype. The V and J genes are TRBV7-9 and TRBJ2-7; 13 bases match TRBD2. CDR1 and CDR2 (germline): SEHNR, FQNEAQ (reference sequence). V shed 1 base, J shed 7 bases, and the junction held 13 bases outside the gene matches. This CDR3 has 18 residues. In DNA, the CDR3 is TGTGCCAGCAGCTTAGTTCCGGGACTAGCGGGATCGCGAGGGGAGCAGTACTTC. Translating gives CASSLVPGLAGSRGEQYF. Variable domain in full (rest from reference TRBV7-9 and TRBJ2-7): DTGVSQNPRHKITKRGQNVTFRCDPISEHNRLYWYRQTLGQGPEFLTYFQNEAQLEKSRLLSDRFSAERPKGSFSTLEIQRTEQGDSAMYLCASSLVPGLAGSRGEQYFGPGTRLTVT.

This clonotype came up a few times. J is TRBJ1-1 and V is TRBV5-6, with TRBD1 matching over 7 bases. Germline CDR1 reads SGHDT; CDR2 reads YYEEEE. The CDR3 runs 15 residues. Germline trimming cut 4 bases from V and 4 bases from J; bases unmatched to any gene: 10. CDR3 coding DNA: TGTGCCAGCAGCGTCCGGACAGGTTGGTCCACTGAAGCTTTCTTT. This gives the protein CASSVRTGWSTEAFF.

The chain recombines TRBV13 with TRBJ2-5; 8 bases agree with TRBD2. The CDR3 covers 14 residues. V was clipped by 7 bases and J by 5 bases; unmatched bases: 9. CDR1 is PRHDT and CDR2 is FYEKMQ in the germline V gene (reference sequence). CDR3 sequence (DNA): TGTGCCAGCAACCCGAGCGGGAGAGGTGAGACCCAGTACTTC. It encodes CASNPSGRGETQYF.

The chain carries TRBV4-3 and TRBJ2-7; perhaps D is TRBD1 or TRBD2 (6 bases each). Germline V CDR1 and CDR2: LGHNA, YSLEER. The CDR3 runs to 14 residues. Trimming removed 1 base from V and 5 bases from J, with 12 bases in between. The CDR3 region has the DNA TGCGCCAGCAGCCAAGGAGGGGGGATGGACGAGCAGTACTTC. Its protein product is CASSQGGGMDEQYF.

V is TRBV19 and J is TRBJ2-5; 8 nucleotides match TRBD1. In germline, CDR1 is LNHDA, CDR2 SQIVND (reference sequence). This CDR3 is 17 amino acids long. V shed 1 base, J shed 4 bases, and the junction held 11 bases outside the gene matches. The CDR3 DNA reads as TGTGCCAGTAGTATAGGACAGGGGCGAATTTTGCGAGAGACCCAGTACTTC. Protein product: CASSIGQGRILRETQYF.

This clonotype was picked up many times. The rearrangement joins TRBV5-5 to TRBJ1-1; no clear D gene. CDR3 length: 11 residues. The germline CDR1 and CDR2 sequences are SGHKS and YYEKEE (reference sequence). V gave up 2 bases and J gave up 11 bases, with 10 bases separating them. The CDR3 DNA follows: TGTGCCAGCAGCTTTTCCCTCGAGGCTTTCTTT. Its translation is CASSFSLEAFF.

This clonotype was observed a few times. This chain joins TRBV10-3 and TRBJ2-7; D not resolved. Germline V gene lookup returns CDR1 ENHRY and CDR2 SYGVKD. The CDR3 runs to 13 residues. V lost 4 bases, J lost 3 bases, and 10 bases lay in between. The chain's CDR3 is CAISGLVNYEQYF. The CDR3 DNA reads as TGTGCCATCAGTGGTCTGGTAAACTACGAGCAGTACTTC.

This clonotype was detected ten times or more. This chain links TRBV5-1 with TRBJ2-1, with 8 bases identical to TRBD2. V shed 0 bases, J shed 5 bases, and the junction held 4 bases outside the gene matches. The CDR3 length is 15 residues. The germline V gene has CDR1 SGHRS and CDR2 YFSETQ. The CDR3, as DNA: TGCGCCAGCAGCTTGGTTAGCGGGATGAACAATGAGCAGTTCTTC. This sequence encodes CASSLVSGMNNEQFF.

About this clonotype: A much larger clone differs from this one at a single base, so this may be a read error. The gene calls are TRBV7-2 and TRBJ1-1; D gene unclear. CDR3 length equals 14 residues. From germline, CDR1 is SGHTA and CDR2 FQGNSA. CDR3 residues: CASILVKEDTEAFF. As DNA, the CDR3 is TGTGCCAGCATCTTAGTGAAAGAAGACACTGAAGCTTTCTTT.

The chain links TRBV5-1 to TRBJ2-7; 9 bases fit TRBD2. V was pared by 1 base and J by 2 bases, with 7 bases of the junction left unmatched. CDR3 length: 16 residues. Germline V CDR1 and CDR2: SGHRS, YFSETQ. The CDR3 is CASSLLGREGPYEQYF. DNA for the CDR3: TGCGCCAGCAGCTTGTTAGGGCGGGAGGGTCCCTACGAGCAGTACTTC.

This clonotype was seen repeatedly, ten times or more. The chain joins TRBV12-3 or TRBV12-4 to TRBJ1-1; a weak D match, TRBD1 (5 bases). The CDR3 length is 14 residues. V lost 7 bases and J 0 bases, leaving 12 bases between the germline ends. The CDR3 nucleotides read TGTGCCAGCACCCCGGGGGTGCTGAACACTGAAGCTTTCTTT. Amino acid sequence: CASTPGVLNTEAFF.

This clonotype was recorded many times. This chain links TRBV30 with TRBJ2-7; D gene unclear. The CDR3 consists of 11 residues. CDR1 GTSNPN and CDR2 SVGIG come from the germline V gene (reference sequence). Written as DNA, the CDR3 is TGTGCACGGAATGGGGTAGGGGAGCAGTACTTC. As protein: CARNGVGEQYF.

This clonotype occurred a few times. This rearrangement joins TRBV7-2 to TRBJ2-3; unclear D gene. Germline V gives CDR1 SGHTA, CDR2 FQGNSA. This CDR3 region has 12 residues. V was shortened by 5 bases and J by 6 bases, with 9 bases between the two germline ends. The chain's CDR3 is CASSEDGDTQYF. The CDR3 DNA sequence: TGTGCCAGCAGCGAGGATGGTGATACGCAGTATTTT.

This clonotype was counted many times. This chain joins TRBV6-1 and TRBJ1-1; maybe TRBD1 (6 bases). The V gene lost 6 bases and the J gene lost 7 bases, with 12 bases spanning the gap. This CDR3 region has 12 residues. Germline assignment: CDR1 MNHNS and CDR2 SASEGT. CDR3 DNA sequence: TGTGCCAGCAGCTTTAAGGACAGTGAAGCTTTCTTT. This codes for CASSFKDSEAFF.

This clonotype was detected ten times or more. J is TRBJ2-7 and V is TRBV30; no clear D. Germline V CDR1 and CDR2: GTSNPN, SVGIG (reference sequence). Trimming removed 0 bases at V and 6 bases at J, with 6 bases between. The CDR3 is made up of 11 amino acids. The CDR3 here is CAWSVFPEQYF. The CDR3 coding sequence is TGTGCCTGGAGTGTCTTCCCCGAGCAGTACTTC.

Many counts were recorded for this clonotype. The CDR3 sequence: CASSWGELAGDISYEQYF. Written as DNA, the CDR3 is TGTGCCAGCAGCTGGGGGGAACTGGCGGGAGATATCTCCTACGAGCAGTACTTC. This chain joins TRBV11-3 and TRBJ2-7; 7 bases align to TRBD2. CDR3 length equals 18 residues. The V and J ends lost 4 bases and 0 bases, in that order; junction bases with no gene match: 15. From germline, CDR1 is SGHNT and CDR2 YENEEA.

CDR3 protein: CASSYSTREQYF. In DNA, the CDR3 is TGTGCCAGCAGTTACTCTACGCGGGAGCAGTACTTC. V is TRBV6-5 and J is TRBJ2-7; D uncertain. V lost 0 bases to trimming and J lost 7 bases, with 7 bases between them. Germline-derived CDR1 and CDR2 are MNHEY and SVGAGI. The CDR3 spans 12 residues.

This chain links TRBV4-2 with TRBJ2-1, with a weak D call TRBD1 (5 bases). This CDR3 spans 16 amino acids. Germline V lookup: CDR1 LGHNA, CDR2 YNFKEQ. Deletions cut 1 base from V and 6 bases from J, with 16 bases between. As DNA, the CDR3 is TGTGCCAGCAGCCAAGGGCCGCTCGGACATACCAATGAGCAGTTCTTC. Its translation is CASSQGPLGHTNEQFF.

The chain uses TRBV10-3 and TRBJ2-5; TRBD1 aligns across 7 bases. The CDR3 has 14 residues. Germline V gene sequence: CDR1 ENHRY, CDR2 SYGVKD. Trimming removed 4 bases from V and 5 bases from J; junction bases left unmatched: 7. The CDR3 reads CAISVEVRGETQYF. The CDR3 DNA is TGTGCCATCAGTGTAGAGGTCAGGGGGGAGACCCAGTACTTC.

In its sample, this clonotype was seen a few times. The genes are TRBV28 and TRBJ2-7; the D gene could be TRBD1 or TRBD2 (5 bases each). The CDR3 totals 15 residues. The V end was cut by 3 bases, the J end by 6 bases, with 18 bases between. Germline assignment: CDR1 MDHEN and CDR2 SYDVKM. The CDR3 coding sequence is TGTGCCAGCAGTTTGGTTGGGGGAGTTGTGGTCGAGCAGTACTTC. Its protein is CASSLVGGVVVEQYF. Together with reference TRBV28 and TRBJ2-7, the CDR3 gives the full variable domain: DVKVTQSSRYLVKRTGEKVFLECVQDMDHENMFWYRQDPGLGLRLIYFSYDVKMKEKGDIPEGYSVSREKKERFSLILESASTNQTSMYLCASSLVGGVVVEQYFGPGTRLTVT.

The sample holds a few counts of this clonotype. The V and J genes are TRBV19 and TRBJ1-4, with a tentative D call TRBD1 (6 bases). V dropped 10 bases and J dropped 6 bases, with 21 bases sitting between them. This CDR3 contains 15 residues. The V gene's germline CDR1 is LNHDA and CDR2 SQIVND (reference sequence). CDR3 amino acids: CATQSLYSGDEKLFF. The CDR3 DNA follows: TGTGCCACGCAGTCCCTCTACTCAGGGGATGAAAAACTGTTTTTT.

This clonotype has a handful of counts. This chain uses TRBV7-2 with TRBJ2-5; D is unresolved. Germline V gene data show CDR1 as SGHTA and CDR2 as FQGNSA. Trimming stripped 5 bases from V and 1 base from J, with 17 bases between. The CDR3 sequence is 16 residues long. The CDR3 DNA sequence: TGTGCCAGCAGCCCGGTAGGGTCCCGAACCCAAGAGACCCAGTACTTC. Its translation: CASSPVGSRTQETQYF. Combining the CDR3 with reference TRBV7-2 and TRBJ2-5 gives the whole variable domain GAGVSQSPSNKVTEKGKDVELRCDPISGHTALYWYRQSLGQGLEFLIYFQGNSAPDKSGLPSDRFSAERTGGSVSTLTIQRTQQEDSAVYLCASSPVGSRTQETQYFGPGTRLLVL.

The CDR3 nucleotides are TGTGCCAGCAGTTTAATTCGTCAGGGGGCGAGTGAGCAGTACTTC. Residues: CASSLIRQGASEQYF. The V gene is TRBV27, the J gene TRBJ2-7, with TRBD1 matching 8 bases. J lost 7 bases, V lost 2 bases, and 10 bases had no gene match. The CDR3 contains 15 residues. Germline V gene lookup returns CDR1 MNHEY and CDR2 SMNVEV (reference sequence).

The chain has TRBV18 and TRBJ2-5; 11 bases align to TRBD1. This CDR3 spans 15 amino acids. Germline loops: CDR1 KGHSH, CDR2 LQKENI. With 3 bases clipped from V and 3 bases from J, the junction kept 3 bases outside the gene matches. CDR3 DNA: TGTGCCAGCTCACCGGGGACAGGGGGAAAAGAGACCCAGTACTTC. This encodes CASSPGTGGKETQYF.

This clonotype was counted many times. The CDR3 DNA is TGCGCCAGCAGCTTGAGGACTAGCGGGAGAGGTGGCCTCGAGCAGTACTTC. This codes for CASSLRTSGRGGLEQYF. The rearrangement uses TRBV5-1 and TRBJ2-7, with 13 bases aligning to TRBD2. The ends lost 1 base at V and 6 bases at J; junction bases unmatched: 10. The CDR3 loop spans 17 amino acids. Per the germline V gene, CDR1 is SGHRS and CDR2 is YFSETQ.